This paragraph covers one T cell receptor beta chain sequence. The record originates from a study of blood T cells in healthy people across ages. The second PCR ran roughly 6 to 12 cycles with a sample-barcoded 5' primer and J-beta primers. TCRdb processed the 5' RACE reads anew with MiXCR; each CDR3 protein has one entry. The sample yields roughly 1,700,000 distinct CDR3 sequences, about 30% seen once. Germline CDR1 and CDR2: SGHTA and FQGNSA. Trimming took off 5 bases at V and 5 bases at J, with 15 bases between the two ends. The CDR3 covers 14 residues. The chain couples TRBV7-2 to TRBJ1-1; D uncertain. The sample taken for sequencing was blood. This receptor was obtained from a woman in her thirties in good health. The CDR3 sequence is CASSQSVARTEAFF. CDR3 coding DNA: TGTGCCAGCAGCCAGAGTGTGGCGCGAACTGAAGCTTTCTTT.